The 11 T cell receptor beta chains below all came from one sample that was sequenced in a study of T cells in Graves' hyperthyroidism and ophthalmopathy. From RNA transcripts, TCR beta CDR3 regions were amplified. The TCR CDR3 was amplified in a first-round RT-PCR using the HTBI primer set. TCRdb re-called the multiplex PCR reads with MiXCR, one entry per CDR3 protein. Of nearly 600,000 distinct CDR3 sequences listed, over 11% are singletons. Sample: blood. The source of these receptors is a woman aged 30 to 39 with Graves' hyperthyroidism that later progressed to Graves' ophthalmopathy.

This clonotype was picked up many times. This CDR3 is CSAEGTVSRGTDTQYF. The CDR3 region has the DNA TGCAGTGCTGAGGGGACAGTCTCTCGTGGAACAGATACGCAGTATTTT. The chain combines TRBV20-1 with TRBJ2-3, with TRBD1 matching 7 bases. CDR3 length: 16 amino acids. Trimming cost V 5 bases and J 3 bases; bases outside gene matches: 14. Germline CDR1 is DFQATT and CDR2 is SNEGSKA (reference sequence).

In this sample, this clonotype turned up many times. The genes are TRBV5-1 and TRBJ1-2, with 9 nucleotides matching TRBD1. V lost 3 bases and J lost 7; bases outside the gene matches: 7. Germline loops: CDR1 SGHRS, CDR2 YFSETQ. The CDR3 has 14 amino acids. The CDR3 spells CASSSRDREAGYTF. For the CDR3, the DNA is TGCGCCAGCAGCTCCCGGGACAGGGAAGCTGGCTACACCTTC.

In this sample, this clonotype turned up many times. The gene calls are TRBV20-1 and TRBJ1-2; no firm D call. Germline CDR1 DFQATT, CDR2 SNEGSKA (reference sequence). V was shortened by 1 base and J by 4 bases, with 10 bases between the two germline ends. This CDR3 has 13 residues. The CDR3: CSARASGLYGYTF. In DNA, the CDR3 is TGCAGTGCTAGAGCGTCAGGCCTCTATGGCTACACCTTC.

This clonotype was seen at least ten times. This chain links TRBV6-5 with TRBJ2-3; D uncertain. Looked up from germline, CDR1 is MNHEY and CDR2 is SVGAGI. The CDR3 totals 14 residues. Deletions cut 0 bases from V and 0 bases from J, with 4 bases between. The CDR3: CASSYSTSTDTQYF. CDR3 coding DNA: TGTGCCAGCAGTTACTCGACTAGCACAGATACGCAGTATTTT.

The CDR3 DNA is TGCAGCGTCGCCTGGTCAGGGAGCGAGCAGTACTTC. It is translated as CSVAWSGSEQYF. V and J are TRBV29-1 and TRBJ2-7; D possibly uses TRBD1 or TRBD2 (5 bases each). CDR3 size: 12 residues. Germline loops: CDR1 SQVTM, CDR2 ANQGSEA. The germline V and J ends were trimmed by 6 bases and 6 bases, with 15 bases remaining between them.

This clonotype was counted many times. The chain's CDR3 is CASSLSATVTEAFF. CDR3 nucleotides: TGTGCCAGCAGTTTATCGGCGACAGTTACTGAAGCTTTCTTT. This chain connects TRBV12-3 or TRBV12-4 to TRBJ1-1; TRBD1 might be the D (5 bases). The CDR3 loop spans 14 amino acids. Between the trimmed V and J ends, which lost 2 bases and 5 bases, there was a span of 12 bases.

This clonotype appeared many times. The junction differs from germline at one of its ends, possibly a read error. This chain connects TRBV5-1 to TRBJ1-1; D is uncertain. The CDR3 spans 13 residues. The V gene's germline CDR1 is SGHRS and CDR2 YFSETQ. The CDR3: CASSLGLNTEAFF. In nucleotides, the CDR3 is TGTGCCAGCTCCCTAGGCCTGAACACTGAAGCTTTCTTT.

This clonotype has at least ten counts. The J gene is TRBJ2-3, the V gene TRBV5-1; a weak D match, TRBD1 (6 bases). The V end lost 2 bases, the J end lost 1 base, and 14 bases lay between the germline ends. CDR3 length equals 16 residues. Germline CDR1 reads SGHRS; CDR2 reads YFSETQ. The CDR3 loop reads CASSFAPTGRTDTQYF. The CDR3 DNA follows: TGCGCCAGCAGCTTCGCGCCGACAGGTCGCACAGATACGCAGTATTTT.

There are many counts of this clonotype. The J gene is TRBJ2-2, the V gene TRBV9, with a tentative D call TRBD2 (6 bases). This CDR3 is built from 17 residues. Germline assignment: CDR1 SGDLS and CDR2 YYNGEE. Trimming left V 0 bases short and J 5 bases short, with 17 bases between. The CDR3, as DNA: TGTGCCAGCAGCGTAGCTCGGGGAGGAACGAGGACCGGGGAGCTGTTTTTT. Protein product: CASSVARGGTRTGELFF.

This clonotype was counted a few times. The V call is TRBV28, the J call TRBJ2-2; 7 positions agree with TRBD1. CDR1 and CDR2 (germline): MDHEN, SYDVKM. This CDR3 comprises 12 residues. V was pared by 10 bases and J by 6 bases, with 5 bases of the junction left unmatched. The CDR3 reads CATATGPGELFF. CDR3 DNA sequence: TGTGCCACCGCGACAGGGCCCGGGGAGCTGTTTTTT.

This clonotype appeared many times. V and J are TRBV6-1 and TRBJ1-4; 10 positions match TRBD1. The germline gives CDR1 MNHNS, CDR2 SASEGT. The CDR3 runs to 14 residues. V was pared by 6 bases and J by 6 bases, with 4 bases of the junction left unmatched. The CDR3 coding sequence is TGTGCCAGCAGGACAGGGGGCGCGGATGAAAAACTGTTTTTT. Translation gives CASRTGGADEKLFF.